Below, 8 T cell receptor beta chains from the same sample are listed, as sequenced in a study of blood T cell repertoires in COVID-19. Libraries were prepared by immunoSEQ multiplex PCR; TCRdb keeps only in-frame clonotypes and omits some of them. Of about 200,000 clones listed, around 81% are singletons. The sample was peripheral blood. The receptors shown here come from a man in his sixties with COVID-19, enrolled during active disease.

A few counts support this clone. The rearrangement uses TRBV9 and TRBJ1-5; maybe TRBD1 (6 bases). V lost 3 bases to trimming and J lost 6 bases, with 16 bases between them. Germline V gives CDR1 SGDLS, CDR2 YYNGEE. The CDR3 has 15 amino acids. The CDR3 loop reads CASSASQGAGQPQHF. The CDR3 DNA is TGTGCCAGCAGCGCGTCACAGGGTGCTGGTCAGCCCCAGCATTTT.

The V call is TRBV27, the J call TRBJ2-3; D is perhaps TRBD2 (6 bases). Germline CDR1 and CDR2: MNHEY and SMNVEV (reference sequence). V was clipped by 7 bases and J by 2 bases, with 13 bases between them. The CDR3 is made up of 14 amino acids. In DNA form, the CDR3 reads TGTGCCAGCACTCCCGGGACTTTCACAGATACGCAGTATTTT. Protein: CASTPGTFTDTQYF.

The rearrangement joins TRBV6-5 to TRBJ2-2, with D possibly matching TRBD2 (5 bases). Germline values: CDR1 MNHEY, CDR2 SVGAGI. V lost 0 bases and J 3 bases, leaving 11 bases between the germline ends. The CDR3 is made up of 16 amino acids. Here the CDR3 reads CASSYSRGKDTGELFF. The CDR3 DNA sequence: TGTGCCAGCAGTTACTCGCGAGGGAAGGACACCGGGGAGCTGTTTTTT.

This clone has more than one count but fewer than ten. The chain is built from TRBV6-5 and TRBJ1-1, with D uncertain. The germline V gene encodes CDR1 MNHEY and CDR2 SVGAGI. The CDR3 covers 14 residues. V lost 2 bases and J 0 bases, leaving 7 bases between the germline ends. CDR3 sequence reads: CASSYGHVNTEAFF. CDR3 DNA: TGTGCCAGCAGTTACGGGCACGTGAACACTGAAGCTTTCTTT.

The rearrangement joins TRBV7-9 to TRBJ2-2, with TRBD1 as a possible D gene (5 bases). Germline-derived CDR1 and CDR2 are SEHNR and FQNEAQ (reference sequence). The germline V and J ends were trimmed by 3 bases and 6 bases, with 8 bases remaining between them. The CDR3 is 13 amino acids. The CDR3 DNA follows: TGTGCCAGCAGCTTTTCAGGGTCCGGGGAGCTGTTTTTT. Protein product: CASSFSGSGELFF.

The rearrangement links TRBV19 to TRBJ2-1; 8 bases fit TRBD2. The germline V gene has CDR1 LNHDA and CDR2 SQIVND (reference sequence). The CDR3 runs to 15 residues. V shed 4 bases and J 4 bases; nucleotides not matched to a gene: 6. The CDR3 nucleotides read TGTGCCAGTAGTACCGGGGGGGCAGGATACAATGAGCAGTTCTTC. It specifies CASSTGGAGYNEQFF.

The chain uses TRBV9 and TRBJ2-2; 8 bases are shared with TRBD1. Germline V CDR1 and CDR2: SGDLS, YYNGEE. The length of the CDR3 is 14 residues. Trimming at V came to 5 bases and at J to 4 bases, leaving 4 bases not matched to a gene. CDR3 bases: TGTGCCAGCAGGGGAGACAGGGGCACCGGGGAGCTGTTTTTT. It yields the protein CASRGDRGTGELFF.

The chain joins TRBV6-2 or TRBV6-3 to TRBJ1-2; a weak D match, TRBD1 (5 bases). CDR3 length: 12 residues. The germline V and J ends were trimmed by 2 bases and 9 bases, with 10 bases remaining between them. Germline V gene lookup returns CDR1 MNHEY and CDR2 SVGEGT. The CDR3 nucleotides read TGTGCCAGCAGTTACGGAGGGGTTCGCTACACCTTC. This encodes CASSYGGVRYTF.